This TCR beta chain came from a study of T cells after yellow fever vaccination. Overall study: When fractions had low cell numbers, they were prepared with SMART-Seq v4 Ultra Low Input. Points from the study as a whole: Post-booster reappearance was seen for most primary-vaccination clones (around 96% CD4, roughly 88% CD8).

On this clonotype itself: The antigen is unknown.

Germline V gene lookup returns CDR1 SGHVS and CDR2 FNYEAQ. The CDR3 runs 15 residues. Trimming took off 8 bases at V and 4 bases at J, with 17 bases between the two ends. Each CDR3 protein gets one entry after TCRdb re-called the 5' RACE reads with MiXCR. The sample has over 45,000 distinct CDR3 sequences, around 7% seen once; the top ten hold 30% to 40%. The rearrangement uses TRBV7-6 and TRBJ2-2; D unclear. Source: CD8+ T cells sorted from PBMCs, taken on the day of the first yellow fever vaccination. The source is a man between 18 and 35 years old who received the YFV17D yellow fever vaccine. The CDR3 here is CASRRTGSGTGELFF. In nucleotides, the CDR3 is TGTGCCAGCCGACGGACGGGTTCTGGCACCGGGGAGCTGTTTTTT.